Following are 28 T cell receptor beta chains from one sample sequenced in a study of blood T cell repertoires in COVID-19. Produced via immunoSEQ multiplex PCR; TCRdb's table is partial and in-frame only. Among roughly 330,000 clones listed, approximately 90% were seen once. The source material was PBMCs or T cells enriched from blood (not recorded which). The source of these receptors is a woman under 30 who had recovered from COVID-19.

The DNA of the CDR3 is TGCGCCAGCAGCCAAGAGGCGGGGTCCTCCTACAATGAGCAGTTCTTC. It encodes CASSQEAGSSYNEQFF. V is TRBV4-1 and J is TRBJ2-1, with D maybe TRBD2 (6 bases). Germline V gives CDR1 MGHRA, CDR2 YSYEKL. This CDR3 has 16 residues. Trimming cost V 0 bases and J 0 bases, with 9 bases left between them.

The gene calls are TRBV19 and TRBJ1-1, with D possibly being TRBD1 (5 bases). V lost 2 bases, J lost 10 bases, and 14 bases lay in between. Germline CDR1 LNHDA, CDR2 SQIVND (reference sequence). The CDR3 has 13 amino acids. CDR3 region: CASSIYPQGGAFF. DNA for the CDR3: TGTGCCAGTAGTATATATCCGCAGGGAGGAGCTTTCTTT.

The chain carries TRBV2 and TRBJ2-7; no firm D call. This CDR3 contains 14 residues. V lost 4 bases and J 2 bases, leaving 12 bases between the germline ends. Germline assignment: CDR1 SNHLY and CDR2 FYNNEI. CDR3 bases: TGTGCCAGCAGTGTACGAGGTTCAGCCTACGAGCAGTACTTC. Translation: CASSVRGSAYEQYF.

This clone occurred a few times. The chain has TRBV11-2 and TRBJ2-5; 9 positions match TRBD1. Losses at the gene ends were 5 bases for V and 1 base for J; bases not matched to a gene: 5. This CDR3 spans 15 amino acids. Germline V gives CDR1 SGHAT, CDR2 FQNNGV. CDR3 DNA sequence: TGTGCCAGCAGCACGGACAGGGGTTTCCAAGAGACCCAGTACTTC. This sequence encodes CASSTDRGFQETQYF.

This sequence joins TRBV29-1 and TRBJ2-3; D gene unclear. The CDR3 totals 15 residues. The germline V gene encodes CDR1 SQVTM and CDR2 ANQGSEA. V shed 8 bases and J shed 0 bases, with 18 bases lying between them. The CDR3 loop reads CSTDTPIRSTDTQYF. The CDR3 coding sequence is TGCAGCACAGATACACCGATTCGTAGCACAGATACGCAGTATTTT.

The chain carries TRBV7-3 and TRBJ1-1; 7 bases fit TRBD1. Looked up from germline, CDR1 is SGHTA and CDR2 is FQGTGA. The length of the CDR3 is 14 residues. The ends lost 5 bases at V and 7 bases at J; junction bases unmatched: 10. The CDR3 protein is CASSPQTGLNEAFF. For the CDR3, the DNA is TGTGCCAGCAGCCCTCAGACAGGGTTGAATGAAGCTTTCTTT.

This rearrangement joins TRBV4-1 to TRBJ2-1, with TRBD1 as a possible D gene (6 bases). Trimming pared 1 base from V and 1 base from J, leaving 8 bases between. This CDR3 is 15 amino acids long. Looked up from germline, CDR1 is MGHRA and CDR2 is YSYEKL. The CDR3 region has the DNA TGCGCCAGCAGCCAAGTTGGACAGTCCTACAATGAGCAGTTCTTC. It translates to CASSQVGQSYNEQFF.

This chain joins TRBV12-3 or TRBV12-4 and TRBJ1-1; D unresolved. V was trimmed by 5 bases and J by 5 bases, leaving 12 bases between them. This CDR3 has 13 residues. CDR3 region: CASSLREGTEAFF. Written as DNA, the CDR3 is TGTGCCAGCAGTCTCCGGGAGGGAACTGAAGCTTTCTTT.

This rearrangement joins TRBV19 to TRBJ1-1; D is uncertain. This CDR3 spans 13 amino acids. Trimming removed 2 bases from V and 0 bases from J, with 4 bases in between. Germline V gene lookup returns CDR1 LNHDA and CDR2 SQIVND (reference sequence). The CDR3 region is CASSIFVNTEAFF. In DNA, the CDR3 is TGTGCCAGTAGTATATTCGTGAACACTGAAGCTTTCTTT.

This sequence joins TRBV30 and TRBJ2-7; a weak D match, TRBD1 (6 bases). CDR1 and CDR2 from the germline V gene are GTSNPN and SVGIG (reference sequence). Between the trimmed V and J ends, which lost 3 bases and 3 bases, there was a span of 33 bases. The CDR3 has 20 residues. In DNA, the CDR3 is TGTGCCTGGAGCCCGTCCTCGCTCGTTTGGGGCAGGGGCGAAAACTACGAGCAGTACTTC. Residues: CAWSPSSLVWGRGENYEQYF.

This clone was detected only once. The rearrangement links TRBV7-8 to TRBJ2-1; 7 nucleotides line up with TRBD2. Germline V CDR1 and CDR2: SGHVS, FQNEAQ. V lost 3 bases, J lost 7 bases, and 12 bases stayed unmatched. The CDR3 length is 16 residues. The CDR3 sequence: CASSLRPGGWGNEQFF. The CDR3 DNA reads TGTGCCAGCAGCTTGCGACCCGGGGGGTGGGGGAATGAGCAGTTCTTC.

V usage is TRBV6-1 and J usage is TRBJ1-5; weak D call: TRBD1 (5 bases). V was clipped by 3 bases and J by 6 bases, with 12 bases between them. The germline V gene has CDR1 MNHNS and CDR2 SASEGT. CDR3 length: 14 residues. CDR3 DNA: TGTGCCAGCAGTGAGGCGGGGACGGCTCAGCCCCAGCATTTT. This sequence encodes CASSEAGTAQPQHF.

The chain joins TRBV3-1 (or the pseudogene TRBV3-2) to TRBJ2-5; D uncertain. Germline CDR1 LGHDT, CDR2 YNNKEL (reference sequence). Trimming removed 0 bases from V and 3 bases from J, with 11 bases in between. The CDR3 totals 15 residues. CDR3 protein: CASSQDIRYEETQYF. For the CDR3, the DNA is TGTGCCAGCAGCCAAGATATTCGGTACGAAGAGACCCAGTACTTC.

The rearrangement uses TRBV19 and TRBJ1-6, with TRBD1 identical over 7 bases. The CDR3 is made up of 16 amino acids. Germline V CDR1 and CDR2: LNHDA, SQIVND (reference sequence). V gave up 8 bases and J gave up 0 bases; unmatched junction bases: 7. CDR3 bases: TGTGCCAGTCAAGGACAGGTAAGCTCCTATAATTCACCCCTCCACTTT. Its protein product is CASQGQVSSYNSPLHF. Together with reference TRBV19 and TRBJ1-6, the CDR3 gives the full variable domain: DGGITQSPKYLFRKEGQNVTLSCEQNLNHDAMYWYRQDPGQGLRLIYYSQIVNDFQKGDIAEGYSVSREKKESFPLTVTSAQKNPTAFYLCASQGQVSSYNSPLHFGNGTRLTVT.

This clone came up once. CDR3 sequence (DNA): TGTGCCAGCAGCCCCGGAGGAGGGAACAATTCACCCCTCCACTTT. It codes for CASSPGGGNNSPLHF. The V gene is TRBV5-6, the J gene TRBJ1-6; D ambiguous. V was pared by 4 bases and J by 7 bases, with 15 bases between. The germline V gene encodes CDR1 SGHDT and CDR2 YYEEEE. The CDR3 is 15 amino acids.

This clone was picked up one time. The chain employs TRBV18 and TRBJ2-1, with D perhaps TRBD2 (5 bases). Trimming took 5 bases from V and 6 from J, leaving 17 bases between them. The CDR3 loop spans 15 amino acids. CDR1 KGHSH and CDR2 LQKENI come from the germline V gene. The chain's CDR3 is CASSARLRAGNEQFF. The CDR3 coding sequence is TGTGCCAGCTCAGCCCGATTGAGGGCAGGCAATGAGCAGTTCTTC.

This clone was observed many times. The genes are TRBV24-1 and TRBJ2-5; 8 bases align to TRBD2. Germline trimming cut 3 bases from V and 0 bases from J; bases unmatched to any gene: 2. CDR1 is KGHDR and CDR2 is SFDVKD in the germline V gene. The CDR3 has 15 residues. The CDR3 sequence: CATSDLTSDQETQYF. Here the CDR3 DNA reads TGTGCCACCAGTGATCTGACTAGCGACCAAGAGACCCAGTACTTC.

This chain joins TRBV28 and TRBJ1-5, with D maybe TRBD1 (5 bases). Germline V gene data show CDR1 as MDHEN and CDR2 as SYDVKM. The CDR3 covers 14 residues. V dropped 5 bases and J dropped 5 bases, with 13 bases sitting between them. The CDR3 region is CASSLGTDHQPQHF. CDR3 DNA: TGTGCCAGCAGTCTCGGGACTGATCATCAGCCCCAGCATTTT. Full variable domain (remainder filled in from reference TRBV28 and TRBJ1-5): DVKVTQSSRYLVKRTGEKVFLECVQDMDHENMFWYRQDPGLGLRLIYFSYDVKMKEKGDIPEGYSVSREKKERFSLILESASTNQTSMYLCASSLGTDHQPQHFGDGTRLSIL.

V and J are TRBV6-5 and TRBJ2-1, with 10 positions matching TRBD1. Germline V lookup: CDR1 MNHEY, CDR2 SVGAGI. With 2 bases clipped from V and 7 bases from J, the junction kept 8 bases outside the gene matches. This CDR3 spans 16 amino acids. The CDR3 region is CASSYQAGTGENEQFF. CDR3 DNA: TGTGCCAGCAGTTACCAAGCCGGGACAGGGGAGAATGAGCAGTTCTTC.

CDR3 bases: TGTGCCAGCAGCCAGGGGATGGCCCGACTAGCGGCAACGGCCCAGTACTTC. Translation gives CASSQGMARLAATAQYF. The chain couples TRBV3-1 (or the pseudogene TRBV3-2) to TRBJ2-5, with 9 bases matching TRBD2. The J segment lost 9 bases and the V segment lost 3 bases, leaving 17 bases of the junction unmatched. This CDR3 has 17 amino acids. Germline values: CDR1 LGHDT, CDR2 YNNKEL (reference sequence).

This chain connects TRBV7-2 to TRBJ2-2; D may be TRBD1 (5 bases). Germline V lookup: CDR1 SGHTA, CDR2 FQGNSA. The CDR3 runs 15 residues. V was shortened by 2 bases and J by 9 bases, with 16 bases between the two germline ends. CDR3 sequence reads: CASSLMDTFNRELFF. The CDR3 DNA sequence: TGTGCCAGCAGCTTAATGGACACCTTTAACCGGGAGCTGTTTTTT.

The chain joins TRBV29-1 to TRBJ1-2; D gene unclear. Deletions cut 1 base from V and 8 bases from J, with 11 bases between. Germline V gene lookup returns CDR1 SQVTM and CDR2 ANQGSEA. This CDR3 region has 12 residues. The CDR3 sequence: CSVEGSYEGYTF. The CDR3 DNA is TGCAGCGTTGAAGGAAGCTATGAGGGCTACACCTTC. The full variable domain, its missing parts supplied by reference TRBV29-1 and TRBJ1-2, is SAVISQKPSRDICQRGTSLTIQCQVDSQVTMMFWYRQQPGQSLTLIATANQGSEATYESGFVIDKFPISRPNLTFSTLTVSNMSPEDSSIYLCSVEGSYEGYTFGSGTRLTVV.

The gene calls are TRBV18 and TRBJ1-6; 9 bases are shared with TRBD1. The CDR3 covers 16 residues. Germline V gene lookup returns CDR1 KGHSH and CDR2 LQKENI. The trim removed 5 bases at V and 8 bases at J, leaving 10 bases unmatched. The CDR3 DNA follows: TGTGCCAGCTCATCAGACCTTACAGGGGGCGATTCACCCCTCCACTTT. This codes for CASSSDLTGGDSPLHF. Filled out from reference TRBV18 and TRBJ1-6, the complete variable domain reads NAGVMQNPRHLVRRRGQEARLRCSPMKGHSHVYWYRQLPEEGLKFMVYLQKENIIDESGMPKERFSAEFPKEGPSILRIQQVVRGDSAAYFCASSSDLTGGDSPLHFGNGTRLTVT.

The rearrangement links TRBV19 to TRBJ1-1; D is unresolved. The CDR3 sequence is 14 residues long. Germline V gene data show CDR1 as LNHDA and CDR2 as SQIVND (reference sequence). V was shortened by 0 bases and J by 0 bases, with 5 bases between the two germline ends. The chain's CDR3 is CASSIDRMNTEAFF. CDR3 DNA sequence: TGTGCCAGTAGTATAGACAGGATGAACACTGAAGCTTTCTTT.

The rearrangement uses TRBV18 and TRBJ2-1; TRBD1 aligns across 8 bases. This CDR3 is built from 15 residues. Trimming at V came to 3 bases and at J to 7 bases, leaving 8 bases not matched to a gene. Germline CDR1 and CDR2: KGHSH and LQKENI. The CDR3 DNA follows: TGTGCCAGCTCACCGCAGGGGGCCTTACAAAATGAGCAGTTCTTC. Translation: CASSPQGALQNEQFF.

The chain employs TRBV27 and TRBJ2-5; 7 nucleotides align to TRBD2. The CDR3 is made up of 14 amino acids. J gave up 4 bases and V 6 bases, and 8 bases lay outside the gene matches. Germline V gene sequence: CDR1 MNHEY, CDR2 SMNVEV (reference sequence). The CDR3 DNA follows: TGTGCCAGCAGCTTTAGCGGGTGGGGAGAGACCCAGTACTTC. Protein sequence: CASSFSGWGETQYF.

The chain is built from TRBV5-5 and TRBJ2-2, with 12 bases matching TRBD2. The CDR3 extends over 18 amino acids. The germline V gene encodes CDR1 SGHKS and CDR2 YYEKEE (reference sequence). The V and J ends lost 3 bases and 4 bases, in that order; junction bases with no gene match: 10. CDR3 region: CASSSGLAGQHPTGELFF. CDR3 DNA sequence: TGTGCCAGCAGCTCTGGACTAGCGGGACAACACCCCACCGGGGAGCTGTTTTTT.

The rearrangement links TRBV3-1 (or the pseudogene TRBV3-2) to TRBJ2-2; 8 bases fit TRBD1. After removal of 1 base from V and 7 bases from J, the junction contained 5 bases not matched to a gene. The CDR3 loop spans 15 amino acids. Germline assignment: CDR1 LGHDT and CDR2 YNNKEL (reference sequence). CDR3 in amino acids: CASSQGTGWRGELFF. CDR3 DNA: TGTGCCAGCAGCCAAGGGACAGGGTGGCGCGGGGAGCTGTTTTTT.